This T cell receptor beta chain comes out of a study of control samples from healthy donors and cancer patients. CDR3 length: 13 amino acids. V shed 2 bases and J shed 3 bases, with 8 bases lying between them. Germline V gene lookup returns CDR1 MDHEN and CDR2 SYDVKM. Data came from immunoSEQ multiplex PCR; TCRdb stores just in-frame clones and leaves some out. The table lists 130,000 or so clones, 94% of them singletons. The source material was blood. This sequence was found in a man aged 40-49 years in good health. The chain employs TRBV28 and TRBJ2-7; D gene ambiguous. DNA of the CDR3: TGTGCCAGCAGTTTACGCGGTGGCTACGAGCAGTACTTC. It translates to CASSLRGGYEQYF.